The sequence of this T cell receptor beta chain was determined in a study of T cell responses to AZD1222 COVID-19 vaccine. Produced via immunoSEQ multiplex PCR; TCRdb's table is partial and in-frame only. The data show around 92,000 clones, with around 84% seen just once and roughly 10% held by the top ten. There are 13 residues in the CDR3. In germline, CDR1 is GTSNPN, CDR2 SVGIG (reference sequence). V lost 2 bases to trimming and J lost 5 bases; unmatched junction nucleotides: 5. The chain recombines TRBV30 with TRBJ1-2; TRBD1 aligns across 7 bases. The receptor's source is an adult in good health. The source material was peripheral blood, sampled on day 0 of AZD1222 vaccination. Here the CDR3 reads CAWSPGQVYGYTF. In DNA, the CDR3 is TGTGCCTGGAGTCCTGGACAGGTTTATGGCTACACCTTC.